This is a list of T cell receptor beta chains from one sample in a study of PD-1 blockade in classical Hodgkin lymphoma. The protocol was immunoSEQ multiplex PCR, while the TCRdb copy is restricted to in-frame clones and leaves out a portion. The profile shows around 16,000 clones, around 78% of them singletons. The sequencing here drew on CD4+ T cells from blood, taken before the fourth cycle of nivolumab. The receptors were gathered from a human donor with classical Hodgkin lymphoma. CDR3s include the opening cysteine and the closing phenylalanine or tryptophan. Each record gives: J gene, V gene, CDR3 protein.

J gene: TRBJ2-1
V gene: TRBV21-1
CDR3 protein: CASSEPGTSRNSSYNEQFF

J gene: TRBJ2-2
V gene: TRBV27
CDR3 protein: CASSLNRGPGELFF

J gene: TRBJ1-2
V gene: TRBV7-9
CDR3 protein: CASSLIAVNNNYGYTF

J gene: TRBJ1-2
V gene: TRBV6-6
CDR3 protein: CASSLGTYGYTF

J gene: TRBJ2-5
V gene: TRBV2
CDR3 protein: CASSEAPRSGETQYF

J gene: TRBJ1-2
V gene: TRBV6-4
CDR3 protein: CASSVGTGVSYGYTF

J gene: TRBJ1-1
V gene: TRBV28
CDR3 protein: CASSSNTEAFF

J gene: TRBJ2-6
V gene: TRBV5-1
CDR3 protein: CASSPRVSASSGANVLTF

J gene: TRBJ2-5
V gene: TRBV18
CDR3 protein: CASSPGETQYF

J gene: TRBJ1-5
V gene: TRBV18
CDR3 protein: CASSEGSGPQPQHF

J gene: TRBJ2-1
V gene: TRBV19
CDR3 protein: CASRGLAGDYNEQFF

J gene: TRBJ1-5
V gene: TRBV6-5
CDR3 protein: CASSQKAGNQPQHF

J gene: TRBJ1-6
V gene: TRBV30
CDR3 protein: CAWSVLARGGSPLHF

J gene: TRBJ2-5
V gene: TRBV10-3
CDR3 protein: CATETGVGETQYF

J gene: TRBJ2-5
V gene: TRBV27
CDR3 protein: CASSFTSVGEQGARETQYF

J gene: TRBJ2-7
V gene: TRBV2
CDR3 protein: CASSEAPGQVYEQYF

J gene: TRBJ1-5
V gene: TRBV19
CDR3 protein: CASSRGGGNCQPQHF

J gene: TRBJ1-1
V gene: TRBV2
CDR3 protein: CASSEAIRGVYDTEAFF

J gene: TRBJ2-7
V gene: TRBV18
CDR3 protein: CASSSNGAGLSSYEQYF

J gene: TRBJ2-7
V gene: TRBV9
CDR3 protein: CASSVEAGQAHEQYF

J gene: TRBJ2-7
V gene: TRBV4-2
CDR3 protein: CASSQDFQKGVTYEQYF

J gene: TRBJ2-7
V gene: TRBV15
CDR3 protein: CATSSSGREQYF

J gene: TRBJ1-5
V gene: TRBV2
CDR3 protein: CASKPGQGLNQPQHF

J gene: TRBJ2-1
V gene: TRBV4-1
CDR3 protein: CASSLAVRSYNEQFF

J gene: TRBJ2-3
V gene: TRBV25-1
CDR3 protein: CASSDSRGGLVVDTQYF

J gene: TRBJ2-7
V gene: TRBV5-6
CDR3 protein: CASSRKSFYEQYF

J gene: TRBJ2-6
V gene: TRBV27
CDR3 protein: CASSRFSSGANVLTF

J gene: TRBJ2-7
V gene: TRBV19
CDR3 protein: CASSYTGPGSYEQYF

J gene: TRBJ1-5
V gene: TRBV6-1
CDR3 protein: CASRDSPTAYQPQHF

J gene: TRBJ2-2
V gene: TRBV11-3
CDR3 protein: CASSSGTNTGELFF

J gene: TRBJ1-5
V gene: TRBV28
CDR3 protein: CASTTPGVGNWPQHF

J gene: TRBJ1-1
V gene: TRBV25-1
CDR3 protein: CASSEYDPVWEGNTEAFF

J gene: TRBJ2-1
V gene: TRBV18
CDR3 protein: CASSPPASSGNEQFF

J gene: TRBJ1-5
V gene: TRBV6-5
CDR3 protein: CASSPQGNQPQHF

J gene: TRBJ2-3
V gene: TRBV6-1
CDR3 protein: CASSEEGAGVGTQYF

J gene: TRBJ2-1
V gene: TRBV27
CDR3 protein: CASSFRREDYNEQFF

J gene: TRBJ2-3
V gene: TRBV28
CDR3 protein: CASSLLSDTQYF

J gene: TRBJ2-1
V gene: TRBV27
CDR3 protein: CASSKGTSGSYKNEQFF

J gene: TRBJ2-7
V gene: TRBV6-6
CDR3 protein: CASSYSSNRGPYEQYF

J gene: TRBJ1-2
V gene: TRBV30
CDR3 protein: CAWRVGTGGTNYGYTF

J gene: TRBJ2-7
V gene: TRBV2
CDR3 protein: CASRDSSGRDEQYF

J gene: TRBJ2-7
V gene: TRBV5-1
CDR3 protein: CASSLDGLAGYEQYF

J gene: TRBJ2-1
V gene: TRBV29-1
CDR3 protein: CSVVDPVRGRPLGEQFF

J gene: TRBJ2-1
V gene: TRBV29-1
CDR3 protein: CSVDRGGDEQFF

J gene: TRBJ2-3
V gene: TRBV18
CDR3 protein: CASSPTGQGGTDTQYF

J gene: TRBJ2-5
V gene: TRBV19
CDR3 protein: CASSQGTVGRETQYF

J gene: TRBJ2-7
V gene: TRBV7-2
CDR3 protein: CASQRVPDYEQYF

J gene: TRBJ2-5
V gene: TRBV4-1
CDR3 protein: CASSPGTGVETQYF

J gene: TRBJ2-2
V gene: TRBV2
CDR3 protein: CASRARTGANTGELFF

J gene: TRBJ1-5
V gene: TRBV12-5
CDR3 protein: CASGLEQGGNQPQHF

J gene: TRBJ2-5
V gene: TRBV29-1
CDR3 protein: CSVERGLLIVEETQYF

J gene: TRBJ2-7
V gene: TRBV5-4
CDR3 protein: CASSFPYEQYF

J gene: TRBJ1-2
V gene: TRBV28
CDR3 protein: CASILAPGQGGGYTF